These 18 T cell receptor beta chains originate from one sample sequenced in a study of T cells expressing NK-cell markers. TCRdb reprocessed the 5' RACE reads and stores each CDR3 protein as one record, lacking DNA. The sample includes around 100,000 distinct CDR3 sequences. The sample taken for sequencing was blood T cells: a sorted CD56 or NKG2C T cell subset, CD4+ or CD8+ T cells, or bulk PBMC T cells (not recorded which). The receptors were gathered from a woman aged 18 to 75 in good health.

This chain links TRBV12-3 or TRBV12-4 with TRBJ1-5; no DNA is available, so the TRBD1 call from TCRdb remains unchecked. The CDR3 has 16 residues. CDR3 amino acids: CASTAEPTGDNQPQHF.

This sequence joins TRBV27 and TRBJ2-3; the D call of TRBD1 rests on TCRdb alone, since no DNA is present to check it. The V gene's germline CDR1 is MNHEY and CDR2 SMNVEV (reference sequence). The CDR3 has 15 amino acids. CDR3 sequence: CASRATGNLRDTQYF.

This sequence joins TRBV12-3 or TRBV12-4 and TRBJ2-2. This CDR3 contains 14 residues. The CDR3 loop is CASMGIPNTGELFF.

The genes are TRBV11-3 and TRBJ2-2. Germline V CDR1 and CDR2: SGHNT, YENEEA. This CDR3 has 16 residues. CDR3 in amino acids: CASSLRSRHNTGELFF.

The chain is built from TRBV29-1 and TRBJ2-7; the TRBD1 assignment by TCRdb is unverifiable without DNA. Per germline, CDR1 SQVTM and CDR2 ANQGSEA. The CDR3 contains 14 residues. The CDR3 is CSVVDSASSYEQYF.

The chain combines TRBV7-9 with TRBJ2-3; as DNA is missing, the TRBD2 call by TCRdb cannot be tested. The CDR3 consists of 13 residues. Germline CDR1 is SEHNR and CDR2 is FQNEAQ (reference sequence). The CDR3 is CASLDLITDTQYF.

This chain uses TRBV7-2 with TRBJ1-3. Germline V CDR1 and CDR2: SGHTA, FQGNSA. The CDR3 covers 15 residues. CDR3 protein: CASSFGLTGGNTIYF.

This rearrangement joins TRBV27 to TRBJ1-4. This CDR3 spans 18 amino acids. Germline V lookup: CDR1 MNHEY, CDR2 SMNVEV (reference sequence). The CDR3 is CASSLSIASGSANEKLFF.

CDR3 residues: CASRERGGDNSPLHF. This chain connects TRBV6-4 to TRBJ1-6. This CDR3 is 15 amino acids long. Looked up from germline, CDR1 is MRHNA and CDR2 is SNTAGT.

The J gene is TRBJ2-2, the V gene TRBV12-3 or TRBV12-4; TCRdb outputs TRBD2, but without DNA this stays unchecked. The CDR3 has 16 residues. CDR3 sequence reads: CASSPRTSGSTGELFF.

The rearrangement uses TRBV15 and TRBJ2-3; TCRdb proposes TRBD2, but this gene call is untestable without DNA. This CDR3 has 15 residues. Germline CDR1 and CDR2: LNHNV and YYDKDF (reference sequence). The CDR3 reads CATTGLALKAGTQYF.

The gene calls are TRBV12-3 or TRBV12-4 and TRBJ2-1; TCRdb picks TRBD2, but there is no DNA to check that call. The CDR3 extends over 15 amino acids. CDR3: CASSLTGPSGFEQFF.

V is TRBV29-1 and J is TRBJ2-5; TCRdb picks TRBD1, but there is no DNA to check that call. This CDR3 region has 16 residues. Germline loops: CDR1 SQVTM, CDR2 ANQGSEA. CDR3 residues: CSVAWAGLAQEETQYF.

V is TRBV5-1 and J is TRBJ2-7; the D call from TCRdb, TRBD1, cannot be confirmed without DNA. Germline assignment: CDR1 SGHRS and CDR2 YFSETQ. The CDR3 consists of 13 residues. The CDR3 region is CASRTDSSYEQYF. The whole variable domain, remainder taken from reference TRBV5-1 and TRBJ2-7, is KAGVTQTPRYLIKTRGQQVTLSCSPISGHRSVSWYQQTPGQGLQFLFEYFSETQRNKGNFPGRFSGRQFSNSRSEMNVSTLELGDSALYLCASRTDSSYEQYFGPGTRLTVT.

The gene calls are TRBV20-1 and TRBJ2-3. The CDR3 loop spans 14 amino acids. CDR1 is DFQATT, CDR2 SNEGSKA, per germline (reference sequence). The CDR3 sequence is CSARELALRYTQYF.

The chain combines TRBV7-9 with TRBJ2-7. Germline CDR1 SEHNR, CDR2 FQNEAQ (reference sequence). The CDR3 loop spans 13 amino acids. This CDR3 reads CASSLSEWGEQYF.

The chain carries TRBV5-1 and TRBJ1-6. This CDR3 spans 16 amino acids. Germline CDR1 is SGHRS and CDR2 is YFSETQ. The CDR3 sequence: CASSLGGSSYNSPLHF.

The chain has TRBV29-1 and TRBJ2-2; lacking DNA, the TRBD1 call made by TCRdb goes unchecked. CDR1 is SQVTM and CDR2 is ANQGSEA in the germline V gene. This CDR3 has 14 residues. CDR3 sequence reads: CSVVTGQSTGELFF.